The 23 T cell receptor beta chains reported below all come from one sample, sequenced in a study of a mutant IDH1 vaccine in newly diagnosed glioma. These receptors' targets are unknown. Time point defined: week 47, end of study. Every vaccination contained 300 ug of the mutant IDH1 20-mer peptide and was paired with topical imiquimod. The assay was immunoSEQ multiplex PCR, and TCRdb's table has in-frame clones only and misses some. The top ten clones hold 4.9% of a sample with approximately 50,000 clones, 76% of them seen once. The sample consisted of PBMCs, taken from a glioma patient whose treatment included an IDH1 peptide vaccine. The receptors here all came from a woman in her thirties or forties with glioma. Some clones in this sample may be carry-over from other donors' samples.

The rearrangement joins TRBV19 to TRBJ2-7; 12 bases agree with TRBD1. The CDR3 runs to 14 residues. Germline V gene sequence: CDR1 LNHDA, CDR2 SQIVND (reference sequence). V gave up 6 bases and J gave up 7 bases; unmatched junction bases: 7. In DNA, the CDR3 is TGTGCCAGTAGCACGGGACAGGGGGCGCGGGAGCAGTACTTC. It codes for CASSTGQGAREQYF.

This rearrangement joins TRBV2 to TRBJ2-5; tentative D call: TRBD1 (5 bases). The CDR3 has 12 residues. CDR1 is SNHLY, CDR2 FYNNEI, per germline. Deletions cut 3 bases from V and 4 bases from J, with 6 bases between. The CDR3 bases are TGTGCCAGCAGTGAGCAGGGAGAGACCCAGTACTTC. Its translation: CASSEQGETQYF.

The V and J genes are TRBV2 and TRBJ2-1, with D maybe TRBD1 (6 bases). The CDR3 consists of 13 residues. Trimming took off 4 bases at V and 10 bases at J, with 14 bases between the two ends. Per germline, CDR1 SNHLY and CDR2 FYNNEI. This chain's CDR3 is CASSVRQAREQFF. The CDR3 DNA reads TGTGCCAGCAGTGTAAGACAGGCTCGGGAGCAGTTCTTC. Full variable domain (outside the CDR3, taken from reference TRBV2 and TRBJ2-1): EPEVTQTPSHQVTQMGQEVILRCVPISNHLYFYWYRQILGQKVEFLVSFYNNEISEKSEIFDDQFSVERPDGSNFTLKIRSTKLEDSAMYFCASSVRQAREQFFGPGTRLTVL.

The J gene is TRBJ2-2, the V gene TRBV6-4; 7 bases map to TRBD1. CDR1 MRHNA and CDR2 SNTAGT come from the germline V gene. V was pared by 5 bases and J by 3 bases, with 6 bases of the junction left unmatched. The CDR3 totals 15 residues. The CDR3 DNA reads as TGTGCCAGCAGTCTGGGACAGACCCACACCGGGGAGCTGTTTTTT. It yields the protein CASSLGQTHTGELFF.

Here the CDR3 reads CASSGRASNTEAFF. CDR3 coding DNA: TGCGCCAGCAGTGGCCGGGCTTCGAACACTGAAGCTTTCTTT. V usage is TRBV10-2 and J usage is TRBJ1-1; no firm D call. CDR1 is WSHSY and CDR2 is SAAADI in the germline V gene. The CDR3 covers 14 residues. The ends were cut back, 4 bases at V and 1 base at J, with 10 bases in the middle.

The genes are TRBV5-6 and TRBJ1-5; TRBD1 agrees at 7 bases. Germline V gene data show CDR1 as SGHDT and CDR2 as YYEEEE. V trimming: 4 bases; J trimming: 7 bases; junction bases outside the gene matches: 8. The CDR3 has 14 residues. CDR3: CASSLGQARQPQHF. The CDR3 bases are TGTGCCAGCAGCCTAGGACAGGCCCGACAGCCCCAGCATTTT.

The V call is TRBV7-8, the J call TRBJ1-3, with 7 bases lining up with TRBD1. The trim removed 3 bases at V and 3 bases at J, leaving 8 bases unmatched. CDR3 size: 16 residues. The germline gives CDR1 SGHVS, CDR2 FQNEAQ. The CDR3 reads CASSFGEGAGGNTIYF. DNA for the CDR3: TGTGCCAGCAGCTTCGGAGAGGGGGCGGGTGGAAACACCATATATTTT.

J is TRBJ1-5 and V is TRBV11-2; D is unclear. Germline CDR1 is SGHAT and CDR2 is FQNNGV. Trimming took 4 bases from V and 1 from J, leaving 17 bases between them. There are 17 residues in the CDR3. The CDR3 region is CASSSSPGIGSNQPQHF. Written as DNA, the CDR3 is TGTGCCAGCAGCTCCTCTCCGGGGATTGGGAGCAATCAGCCCCAGCATTTT. The entire variable domain, with the rest obtained from reference TRBV11-2 and TRBJ1-5, is as follows: EAGVAQSPRYKIIEKRQSVAFWCNPISGHATLYWYQQILGQGPKLLIQFQNNGVVDDSQLPKDRFSAERLKGVDSTLKIQPAKLEDSAVYLCASSSSPGIGSNQPQHFGDGTRLSIL.

This clone was counted only a few times. V usage is TRBV19 and J usage is TRBJ1-5; 8 nucleotides line up with TRBD1. The CDR3 is made up of 13 amino acids. Germline CDR1 reads LNHDA; CDR2 reads SQIVND (reference sequence). V lost 7 bases and J lost 5; bases outside the gene matches: 4. This CDR3 is CASTDREDQPQHF. The CDR3 nucleotides read TGTGCCAGTACGGACAGGGAGGATCAGCCCCAGCATTTT.

The chain recombines TRBV5-1 with TRBJ1-6; no clear D gene. The length of the CDR3 is 16 residues. V lost 0 bases to trimming and J lost 10 bases, with 17 bases between them. Germline V gene sequence: CDR1 SGHRS, CDR2 YFSETQ. This CDR3 reads CASSLAGSVGGSPLHF. CDR3 sequence (DNA): TGCGCCAGCAGCTTGGCCGGGTCAGTGGGCGGGTCACCCCTCCACTTT. Together with reference TRBV5-1 and TRBJ1-6, the CDR3 gives the full variable domain: KAGVTQTPRYLIKTRGQQVTLSCSPISGHRSVSWYQQTPGQGLQFLFEYFSETQRNKGNFPGRFSGRQFSNSRSEMNVSTLELGDSALYLCASSLAGSVGGSPLHFGNGTRLTVT.

The chain is built from TRBV10-1 and TRBJ1-4, with unresolved D. This CDR3 is built from 13 residues. V gave up 0 bases and J gave up 4 bases, with 3 bases separating them. Germline V lookup: CDR1 WNHNN, CDR2 SYGVQD (reference sequence). The CDR3, as DNA: TGCGCCAGCAGTGAGTCTTATAATGAAAAACTGTTTTTT. Protein: CASSESYNEKLFF.

This sequence joins TRBV9 and TRBJ2-2; D is possibly TRBD1 (5 bases). The CDR3 runs 15 residues. Germline V lookup: CDR1 SGDLS, CDR2 YYNGEE. With 3 bases removed from V and 0 bases from J, the gap between germline ends came to 9 bases. The CDR3 is CASSAGHTNTGELFF. CDR3 nucleotides: TGTGCCAGCAGCGCAGGGCATACGAACACCGGGGAGCTGTTTTTT.

This chain joins TRBV6-5 and TRBJ1-3; D possibly corresponds to TRBD1 (6 bases). There are 15 residues in the CDR3. V gave up 6 bases and J gave up 2 bases, with 14 bases separating them. Per the germline V gene, CDR1 is MNHEY and CDR2 is SVGAGI. In DNA form, the CDR3 reads TGTGCCAGCAGCCCAAATCAGGGGACTGGAAACACCATATATTTT. This sequence encodes CASSPNQGTGNTIYF.

The rearrangement uses TRBV7-9 and TRBJ2-3, with 8 nucleotides matching TRBD2. V lost 6 bases and J lost 1; bases outside the gene matches: 6. Germline V gene sequence: CDR1 SEHNR, CDR2 FQNEAQ (reference sequence). CDR3 length equals 15 residues. CDR3 amino acids: CASSFGGDGTDTQYF. CDR3 nucleotides: TGTGCCAGCAGTTTCGGGGGGGACGGCACAGATACGCAGTATTTT.

The rearrangement joins TRBV10-2 to TRBJ2-7; D tentatively fits TRBD1 or TRBD2 (5 bases each). V was shortened by 3 bases and J by 0 bases, with 9 bases between the two germline ends. This CDR3 contains 14 residues. Germline V gene lookup returns CDR1 WSHSY and CDR2 SAAADI. CDR3 bases: TGCGCCAGCAGTGACCCGGGACCCTCCTACGAGCAGTACTTC. The encoded protein is CASSDPGPSYEQYF.

The chain has TRBV7-9 and TRBJ2-5; D unclear. The germline V gene has CDR1 SEHNR and CDR2 FQNEAQ (reference sequence). This CDR3 is 12 amino acids long. Trimming removed 5 bases at V and 0 bases at J, with 4 bases between. The CDR3 region is CASSQYQETQYF. The CDR3 DNA follows: TGTGCCAGCAGCCAGTACCAAGAGACCCAGTACTTC.

The gene calls are TRBV6-5 and TRBJ1-1; a possible D gene is TRBD1 (6 bases). In germline, CDR1 is MNHEY, CDR2 SVGAGI. Trimming left V 5 bases short and J 0 bases short, with 13 bases between. The CDR3 contains 15 residues. In DNA, the CDR3 is TGTGCCAGCAGTCATATGGACAGCTTGAACACTGAAGCTTTCTTT. It codes for CASSHMDSLNTEAFF.

This clone has a single count. Additional DNA sequences in this sample encode the identical CDR3. This sequence joins TRBV5-1 and TRBJ2-7, with D tentatively TRBD1 or TRBD2 (6 bases each). Per the germline V gene, CDR1 is SGHRS and CDR2 is YFSETQ. Trimming pared 5 bases from V and 4 bases from J, leaving 10 bases between. The CDR3 sequence is 12 residues long. CDR3 bases: TGCGCCAGCAGTGGAGGGGGGTACGAGCAGTACTTC. Its translation is CASSGGGYEQYF.

The chain employs TRBV5-1 and TRBJ1-5; possibly TRBD1 for D (5 bases). The CDR3 is 14 amino acids. Deletions cut 4 bases from V and 5 bases from J, with 13 bases between. Germline V CDR1 and CDR2: SGHRS, YFSETQ. The CDR3 protein is CASSPGGGDQPQHF. CDR3 nucleotides: TGCGCCAGCAGCCCCGGGGGTGGTGATCAGCCCCAGCATTTT.

The chain joins TRBV6-5 to TRBJ2-3; D call uncertain. The CDR3 is 14 residues long. CDR1 and CDR2 from the germline V gene are MNHEY and SVGAGI. V gave up 0 bases and J gave up 6 bases, with 10 bases separating them. CDR3 DNA: TGTGCCAGCAGTTACTCCGGCGTGGCGGATACGCAGTATTTT. This translates into CASSYSGVADTQYF.

V is TRBV27 and J is TRBJ1-4; D gene ambiguous. Trimming shortened V by 4 bases and J by 3 bases, and 9 bases separated the two germline ends. Germline V lookup: CDR1 MNHEY, CDR2 SMNVEV (reference sequence). The CDR3 sequence is 14 residues long. CDR3 coding DNA: TGTGCCAGCAGTTATGGGATATCTAATGAAAAACTGTTTTTT. Amino acids: CASSYGISNEKLFF.

The genes are TRBV9 and TRBJ2-5; D remains unclear. The CDR3 has 13 amino acids. Germline CDR1 reads SGDLS; CDR2 reads YYNGEE. The ends were cut back, 2 bases at V and 5 bases at J, with 10 bases in the middle. DNA of the CDR3: TGTGCCAGCAGCGTCTCCTCGGCGGAGACCCAGTACTTC. This encodes CASSVSSAETQYF. Variable domain in full (rest from reference TRBV9 and TRBJ2-5): DSGVTQTPKHLITATGQRVTLRCSPRSGDLSVYWYQQSLDQGLQFLIQYYNGEERAKGNILERFSAQQFPDLHSELNLSSLELGDSALYFCASSVSSAETQYFGPGTRLLVL.

This chain links TRBV6-1 with TRBJ2-7; 8 bases fit TRBD2. In germline, CDR1 is MNHNS, CDR2 SASEGT. The junction had 6 bases not matched to a gene; V was cut back by 0 bases and J by 5 bases. The CDR3 runs to 15 residues. CDR3 DNA sequence: TGTGCCAGCAGTGAAGCGGTAGCGGGGTCGGACGAGCAGTACTTC. Its protein is CASSEAVAGSDEQYF.